Given below is one TCR beta chain in context. The antigen is not known. The germline V and J ends were trimmed by 5 bases and 7 bases, with 15 bases remaining between them. CDR3 length equals 14 residues. Germline loops: CDR1 SGHRS, CDR2 YFSETQ. In the original workflow: Filtering differed because ImmunoSEQ produced junction-only sequences that carried no quality scores. Using immunoSEQ multiplex PCR, the repertoire was profiled, and TCRdb retains in-frame clones only, with some absent. The V and J calls and the clone size are those of that table, but D and trimming were determined from the DNA. The table lists almost 750,000 clones, approximately 72% of them singletons. The data derive from a study of shared clonotypes between healthy human individuals. At the level of the study: The cohort comprised a couple of women and a few men. Their ages spanned 18 to 49 years.

The study, taken as a whole, reports: Despite large depth, rarefaction showed incomplete sorted-subset sequencing.

Everyone who donated was a Caucasian adult who lived in Nashville, Tennessee. This TCR came from a woman in her 30s in good health. V usage is TRBV5-1 and J usage is TRBJ1-4; D might be TRBD1 (5 bases). Sequencing used memory CD4+ T cells sorted from blood. The sample's subset: CD45RA-negative fraction. The CDR3 reads CASSDGASAEKLFF. In DNA, the CDR3 is TGCGCCAGCAGTGACGGGGCGTCTGCTGAAAAACTGTTTTTT. Full variable domain (missing parts from reference TRBV5-1 and TRBJ1-4): KAGVTQTPRYLIKTRGQQVTLSCSPISGHRSVSWYQQTPGQGLQFLFEYFSETQRNKGNFPGRFSGRQFSNSRSEMNVSTLELGDSALYLCASSDGASAEKLFFGSGTQLSVL.